The T cell receptor beta chain under discussion was sequenced for a study of blood T cell repertoires in COVID-19. Whole-study context: Samples of COVID-19 (acute and convalescent) were obtained from the United States, Italy and Spain.

Original data processing: Amplified reference gene primers provided the basis for estimating nucleated cell counts. Generated by immunoSEQ multiplex PCR, the TCRdb table keeps only in-frame clones and is missing some. That table is the source of V, J and clone size, and D and trimming were worked out from the DNA. The sample has approximately 300,000 clones, approximately 86% seen once. J gave up 9 bases and V 5 bases, and 10 bases lay outside the gene matches. The CDR3 contains 15 residues. Germline V gene sequence: CDR1 SGHTA, CDR2 FQGNSA. Sequencing was performed on peripheral blood. V gene TRBV7-2 combines with J gene TRBJ2-1, with 10 positions matching TRBD2. The TCR sequence derives from a woman in her fifties or sixties with active or convalescent COVID-19. The CDR3 spells CASSPQASGSSEQFF. CDR3 DNA sequence: TGTGCCAGCAGCCCGCAGGCTAGCGGGAGTTCTGAGCAGTTCTTC.